What follows are 6 T cell receptor beta chains derived from one specimen sequenced in a study of cytomegalovirus exposure and HLA in healthy donors. The PCR had 60 Vbeta and 13 Jbeta primers. TCRdb's table, derived via immunoSEQ multiplex PCR, lists solely in-frame clones and lacks some. The data contain about 110,000 clones, around 76% of them seen just once; the ten biggest clones take up 5% to 7%. Input material: PBMCs. The receptors were gathered from a woman between 50 and 59 years old in good health and CMV-seropositive.

The gene calls are TRBV18 and TRBJ1-1, with unresolved D. This CDR3 contains 13 residues. Germline CDR1 is KGHSH and CDR2 is LQKENI. V gave up 4 bases and J gave up 7 bases, with 13 bases separating them. CDR3 region: CASSLLGVNEAFF. The CDR3, as DNA: TGTGCCAGCTCACTACTCGGGGTCAATGAAGCTTTCTTT.

The chain uses TRBV25-1 and TRBJ2-3; 10 nucleotides match TRBD2. Looked up from germline, CDR1 is MGHDK and CDR2 is SYGVNS. The CDR3 length is 18 residues. Losses at the gene ends were 5 bases for V and 0 bases for J; bases not matched to a gene: 11. The CDR3 DNA reads as TGTGCCAGCAGTCCCGGGAGCGGGGGGGGAACTAGCACAGATACGCAGTATTTT. The encoded protein is CASSPGSGGGTSTDTQYF. Full variable domain (remainder filled in from reference TRBV25-1 and TRBJ2-3): EADIYQTPRYLVIGTGKKITLECSQTMGHDKMYWYQQDPGMELHLIHYSYGVNSTEKGDLSSESTVSRIRTEHFPLTLESARPSHTSQYLCASSPGSGGGTSTDTQYFGPGTRLTVL.

The chain links TRBV29-1 to TRBJ2-5; 9 bases align to TRBD2. The CDR3 is made up of 12 amino acids. Germline V gene data show CDR1 as SQVTM and CDR2 as ANQGSEA. V was clipped by 7 bases and J by 0 bases; unmatched bases: 0. The CDR3 region has the DNA TGCAGCGGCGGGGGGGACCAAGAGACCCAGTACTTC. This sequence encodes CSGGGDQETQYF.

This clone was counted only a few times. This chain joins TRBV29-1 and TRBJ1-3, with TRBD1 as a possible D gene (5 bases). Germline V CDR1 and CDR2: SQVTM, ANQGSEA. There are 15 residues in the CDR3. The V gene lost 2 bases and the J gene lost 4 bases, with 15 bases spanning the gap. The CDR3: CSVENRRAGGNTIYF. The CDR3 DNA reads as TGCAGCGTTGAAAACCGGAGGGCAGGGGGAAACACCATATATTTT.

The chain uses TRBV5-5 and TRBJ2-3, with 7 bases lining up with TRBD1. The CDR3 loop spans 15 amino acids. The V gene's germline CDR1 is SGHKS and CDR2 YYEKEE (reference sequence). V was clipped by 1 base and J by 2 bases; unmatched bases: 4. The CDR3 loop reads CASSLLTGNTDTQYF. CDR3 sequence (DNA): TGTGCCAGCAGCTTGCTGACAGGGAACACAGATACGCAGTATTTT.

The chain employs TRBV9 and TRBJ1-6, with D possibly matching TRBD1 (5 bases). With 0 bases removed from V and 7 bases from J, the gap between germline ends came to 11 bases. This CDR3 contains 15 residues. The germline V gene has CDR1 SGDLS and CDR2 YYNGEE. This CDR3 is CASSVDFGGNSPLHF. CDR3 bases: TGTGCCAGCAGCGTAGATTTCGGGGGGAATTCACCCCTCCACTTT.